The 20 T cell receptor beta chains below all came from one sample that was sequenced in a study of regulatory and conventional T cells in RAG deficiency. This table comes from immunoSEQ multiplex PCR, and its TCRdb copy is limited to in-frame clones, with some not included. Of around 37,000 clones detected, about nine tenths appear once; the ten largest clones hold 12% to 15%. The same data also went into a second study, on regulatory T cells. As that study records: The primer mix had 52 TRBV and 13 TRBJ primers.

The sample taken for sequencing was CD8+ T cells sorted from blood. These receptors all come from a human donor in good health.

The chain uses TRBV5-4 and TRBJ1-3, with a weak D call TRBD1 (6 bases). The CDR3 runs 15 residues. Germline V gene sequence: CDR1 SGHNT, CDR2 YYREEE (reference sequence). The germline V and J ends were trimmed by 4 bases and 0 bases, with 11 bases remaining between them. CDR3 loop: CASSPDSYSGNTIYF. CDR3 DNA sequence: TGTGCCAGCAGCCCGGACAGCTACTCTGGAAACACCATATATTTT.

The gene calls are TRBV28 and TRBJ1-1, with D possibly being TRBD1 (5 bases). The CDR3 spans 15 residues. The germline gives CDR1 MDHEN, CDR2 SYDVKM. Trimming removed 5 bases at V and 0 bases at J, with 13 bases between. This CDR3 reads CASSGGGGMNTEAFF. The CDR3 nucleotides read TGTGCCAGCAGTGGGGGGGGAGGGATGAACACTGAAGCTTTCTTT.

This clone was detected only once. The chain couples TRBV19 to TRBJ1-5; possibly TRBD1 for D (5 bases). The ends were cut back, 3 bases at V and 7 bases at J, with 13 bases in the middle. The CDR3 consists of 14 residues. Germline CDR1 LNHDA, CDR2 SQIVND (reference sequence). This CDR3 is CASSMWGESQPQHF. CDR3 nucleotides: TGTGCCAGTAGTATGTGGGGGGAATCCCAGCCCCAGCATTTT.

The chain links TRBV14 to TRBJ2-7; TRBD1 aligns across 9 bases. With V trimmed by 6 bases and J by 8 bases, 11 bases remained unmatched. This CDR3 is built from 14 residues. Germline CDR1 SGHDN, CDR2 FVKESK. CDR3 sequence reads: CASRKVGTGLKQYF. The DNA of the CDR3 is TGTGCCAGCAGAAAGGTTGGGACAGGGTTGAAGCAGTACTTC.

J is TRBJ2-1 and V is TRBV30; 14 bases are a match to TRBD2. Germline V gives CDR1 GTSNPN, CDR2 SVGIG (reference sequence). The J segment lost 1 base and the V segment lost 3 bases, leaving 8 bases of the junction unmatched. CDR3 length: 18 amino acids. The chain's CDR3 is CAWRRGLAGELSYNEQFF. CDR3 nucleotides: TGTGCCTGGAGGCGGGGACTAGCGGGGGAACTATCCTACAATGAGCAGTTCTTC.

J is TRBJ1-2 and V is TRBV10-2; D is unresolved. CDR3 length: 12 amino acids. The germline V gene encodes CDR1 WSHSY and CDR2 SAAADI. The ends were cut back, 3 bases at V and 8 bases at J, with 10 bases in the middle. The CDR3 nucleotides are TGCGCCAGCAGTGAACAGAAGGGCGGCTACACCTTC. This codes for CASSEQKGGYTF.

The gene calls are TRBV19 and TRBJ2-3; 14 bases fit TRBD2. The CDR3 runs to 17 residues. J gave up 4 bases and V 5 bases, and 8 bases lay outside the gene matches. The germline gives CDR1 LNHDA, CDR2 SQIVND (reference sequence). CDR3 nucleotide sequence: TGTGCCAGTAGTGTCGGACTAGCGGGAGGAGTGGCAGATACGCAGTATTTT. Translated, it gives CASSVGLAGGVADTQYF.

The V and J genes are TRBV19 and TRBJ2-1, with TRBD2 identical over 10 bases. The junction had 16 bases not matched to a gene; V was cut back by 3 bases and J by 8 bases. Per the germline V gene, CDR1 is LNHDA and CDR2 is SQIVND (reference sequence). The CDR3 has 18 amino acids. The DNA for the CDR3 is TGTGCCAGTAGTATTCGCCGGTGGGCTAGCGGGAGTGGGGATGAGCAGTTCTTC. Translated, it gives CASSIRRWASGSGDEQFF.

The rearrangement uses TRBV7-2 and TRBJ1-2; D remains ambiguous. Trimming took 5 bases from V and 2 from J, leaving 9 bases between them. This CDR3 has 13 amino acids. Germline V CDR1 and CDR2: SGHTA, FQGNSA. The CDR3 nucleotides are TGTGCCAGCAGCCAGGCGGGAAACTATGGCTACACCTTC. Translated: CASSQAGNYGYTF.

The CDR3, as DNA: TGTGCCAGCAGCGTAGGAGAGCTACTGGACAGGTACTCTGGAAACACCATATATTTT. Amino acid sequence: CASSVGELLDRYSGNTIYF. The V gene is TRBV9, the J gene TRBJ1-3; 7 bases line up with TRBD1. The V gene's germline CDR1 is SGDLS and CDR2 YYNGEE. With 0 bases clipped from V and 0 bases from J, the junction kept 12 bases outside the gene matches. The CDR3 runs to 19 residues. The full variable domain, with the rest looked up from reference TRBV9 and TRBJ1-3, is DSGVTQTPKHLITATGQRVTLRCSPRSGDLSVYWYQQSLDQGLQFLIQYYNGEERAKGNILERFSAQQFPDLHSELNLSSLELGDSALYFCASSVGELLDRYSGNTIYFGEGSWLTVV.

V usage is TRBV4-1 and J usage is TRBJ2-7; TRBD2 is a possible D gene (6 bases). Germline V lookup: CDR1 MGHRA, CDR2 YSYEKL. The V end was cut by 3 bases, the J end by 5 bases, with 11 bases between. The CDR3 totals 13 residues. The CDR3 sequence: CASSHQWGDEQYF. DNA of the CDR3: TGCGCCAGCAGCCATCAATGGGGGGACGAGCAGTACTTC.

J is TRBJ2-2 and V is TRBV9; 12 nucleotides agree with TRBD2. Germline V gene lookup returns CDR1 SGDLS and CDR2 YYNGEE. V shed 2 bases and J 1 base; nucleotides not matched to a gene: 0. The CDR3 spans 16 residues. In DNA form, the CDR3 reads TGTGCCAGCAGCGTGGGACTAGCGGGGAACACCGGGGAGCTGTTTTTT. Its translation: CASSVGLAGNTGELFF.

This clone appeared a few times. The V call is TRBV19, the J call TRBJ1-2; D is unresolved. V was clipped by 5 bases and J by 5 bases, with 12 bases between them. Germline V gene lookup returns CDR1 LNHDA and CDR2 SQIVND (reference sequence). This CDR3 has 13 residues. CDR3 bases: TGTGCCAGTAGTTCGGGAGCCGGGTATGGCTACACCTTC. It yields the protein CASSSGAGYGYTF.

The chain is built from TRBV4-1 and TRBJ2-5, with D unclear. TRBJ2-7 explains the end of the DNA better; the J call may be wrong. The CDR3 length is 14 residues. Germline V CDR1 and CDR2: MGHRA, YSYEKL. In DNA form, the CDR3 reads TGCGCCAGCAGCCAAGCGGCCCTTCGCTACGAGCAGTACTTC. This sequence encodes CASSQAALRYEQYF.

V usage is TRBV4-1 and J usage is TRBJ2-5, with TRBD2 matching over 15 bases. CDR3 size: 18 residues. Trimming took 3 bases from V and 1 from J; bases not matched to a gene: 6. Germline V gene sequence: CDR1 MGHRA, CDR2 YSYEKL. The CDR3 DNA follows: TGCGCCAGCAGCCAGGTCCCGGGACTAGCGGGAGGCCAAGAGACCCAGTACTTC. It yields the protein CASSQVPGLAGGQETQYF.

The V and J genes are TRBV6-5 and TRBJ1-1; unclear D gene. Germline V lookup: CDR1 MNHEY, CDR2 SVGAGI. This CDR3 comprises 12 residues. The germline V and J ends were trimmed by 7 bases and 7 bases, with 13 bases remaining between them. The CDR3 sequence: CASIATLGEAFF. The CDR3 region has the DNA TGTGCCAGCATCGCAACATTGGGTGAAGCTTTCTTT.

The CDR3 here is CATGAEGTYNEQFF. The CDR3, as DNA: TGTGCCACCGGCGCGGAGGGCACCTACAATGAGCAGTTCTTC. The gene calls are TRBV15 and TRBJ2-1; TRBD2 might be the D (6 bases). The CDR3 has 14 amino acids. Germline loops: CDR1 LNHNV, CDR2 YYDKDF (reference sequence). The germline V and J ends were trimmed by 8 bases and 2 bases, with 13 bases remaining between them.

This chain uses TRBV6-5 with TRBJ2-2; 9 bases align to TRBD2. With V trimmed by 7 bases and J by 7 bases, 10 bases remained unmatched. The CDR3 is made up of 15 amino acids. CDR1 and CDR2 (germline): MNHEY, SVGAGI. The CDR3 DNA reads TGTGCCAGCACGCGGGGGGGCCGGAAGGTCGGGGAGCTGTTTTTT. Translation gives CASTRGGRKVGELFF.

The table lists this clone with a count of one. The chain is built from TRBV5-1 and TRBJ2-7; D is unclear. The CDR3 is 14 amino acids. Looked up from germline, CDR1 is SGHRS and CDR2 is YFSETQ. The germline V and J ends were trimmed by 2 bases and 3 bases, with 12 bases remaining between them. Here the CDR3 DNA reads TGCGCCAGCAGCTTTACGCCGGGCTTCTACGAGCAGTACTTC. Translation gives CASSFTPGFYEQYF.

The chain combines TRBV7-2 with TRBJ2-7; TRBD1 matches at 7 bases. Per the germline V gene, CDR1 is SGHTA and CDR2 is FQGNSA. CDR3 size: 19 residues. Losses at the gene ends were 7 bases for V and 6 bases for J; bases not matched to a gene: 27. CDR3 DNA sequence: TGTGCCAGCAAGATCAAATCCGGGACAGAATTACATCGACGAGTCGAGCAGTACTTC. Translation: CASKIKSGTELHRRVEQYF.